The present T cell receptor (beta chain) was sequenced within a study of shared clonotypes between healthy human individuals. CD45RO negativity and positive selection for CCR7 defined naive CD8 cells, a population that excluded terminally differentiated effector memory CD45RA+ cells. Healthy adults negative for HIV, lacking recent acute infections or vaccinations, served as donors. Researchers ran the assay at a deep level. About 33,000 T cell genomes (about 0.2 ug DNA) went into each sorted-subset replicate. Libraries were prepared by immunoSEQ multiplex PCR; TCRdb keeps only in-frame clonotypes and omits some of them. The data contain fewer than 850,000 clones, roughly 96% of them seen just once; the ten biggest clones take up roughly 0.23%. This clonotype was obtained from a young man in good health. The source material was naive CD8+ T cells sorted from blood.

The DNA for the CDR3 is TGTGCCAGCAGTGAAGCGGGACTAGCATCCTACGAGCAGTACTTC. It specifies CASSEAGLASYEQYF. The chain links TRBV6-1 to TRBJ2-7; TRBD2 aligns across 9 bases. Unmatched junction bases numbered 1, after V lost 0 bases and J lost 1 base. Germline values: CDR1 MNHNS, CDR2 SASEGT. The CDR3 spans 15 residues.